This T cell receptor beta chain was observed in a study of blood T cell repertoires in COVID-19. As for the study in general: Sources were T cells, B-cell-depleted T cells, or PBMCs; the material itself was cDNA or gDNA.

Trimming took 10 bases from V and 8 from J, leaving 14 bases between them. The CDR3 runs to 11 residues. Germline loops: CDR1 LGHDT, CDR2 YNNKEL (reference sequence). Per the original methods: From reference gene primer amplification, estimates of nucleated cell counts were derived. Profiling relied on immunoSEQ multiplex PCR, and the TCRdb table lists in-frame clones only, not all of them. From that table come the V and J calls and clone size; the DNA was used to work out D and trimming. The profile covers approximately 500,000 clones, with around nine tenths appearing a single time and 7.5% to 9.5% taken by the ten largest.

This TCR was recovered from a woman in her forties or fifties with COVID-19, enrolled during active disease. The sequencing input was peripheral blood. The chain uses TRBV3-1 (or the pseudogene TRBV3-2) and TRBJ1-2, with D maybe TRBD1 (5 bases). The CDR3 DNA reads TGTGCCACCTCTCAGGGATGGGGCTACACCTTC. The encoded protein is CATSQGWGYTF.